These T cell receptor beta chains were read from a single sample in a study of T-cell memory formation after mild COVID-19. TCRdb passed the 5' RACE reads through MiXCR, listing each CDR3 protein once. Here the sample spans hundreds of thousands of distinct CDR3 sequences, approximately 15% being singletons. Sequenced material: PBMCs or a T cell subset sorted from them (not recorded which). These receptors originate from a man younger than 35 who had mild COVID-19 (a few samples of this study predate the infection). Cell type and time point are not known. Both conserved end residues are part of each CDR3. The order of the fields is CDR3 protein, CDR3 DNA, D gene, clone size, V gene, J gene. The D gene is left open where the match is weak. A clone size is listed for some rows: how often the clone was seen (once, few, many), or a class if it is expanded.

CASSSGLAGVETQYF	TGTGCCAGCAGTTCCGGACTAGCGGGGGTTGAGACCCAGTACTTC	TRBD2	.	TRBV6-5	TRBJ2-5
CASSDPRGLANQPQHF	TGTGCCAGCAGTGACCCCAGGGGGCTGGCGAATCAGCCCCAGCATTTT	TRBD1	.	TRBV6-2/TRBV6-3	TRBJ1-5
CASSPGGGAGIQETQYF	TGTGCCAGCAGCCCCGGGGGGGGCGCGGGAATCCAAGAGACCCAGTACTTC	TRBD2	.	TRBV6-5	TRBJ2-5
CASSYYGTSGTGELFF	TGTGCCAGCAGTTATTACGGGACTAGCGGCACCGGGGAGCTGTTTTTT	TRBD2	few	TRBV6-2/TRBV6-3	TRBJ2-2
CASSPIGRSQETQYF	TGTGCCAGCAGCCCAATTGGACGGTCCCAAGAGACCCAGTACTTC	.	few	TRBV7-9	TRBJ2-5
CASSVKGPESPLHF	TGTGCCAGCAGCGTGAAAGGGCCGGAATCACCCCTCCACTTT	.	.	TRBV5-6	TRBJ1-6
CASRTGINGYTF	TGCGCCAGCAGAACAGGGATTAATGGCTACACCTTC	.	few	TRBV5-1	TRBJ1-2
CSARDLKNHEQYF	TGCAGTGCTAGAGATCTGAAGAACCACGAGCAGTACTTC	.	.	TRBV20-1	TRBJ2-7
CASSYPRRRGTDTQYF	TGTGCCAGCAGTTACCCCCGTCGGAGGGGCACAGATACGCAGTATTTT	.	.	TRBV6-6	TRBJ2-3
CASSQARTGGEETQYF	TGTGCCAGCAGCCAAGCCCGGACAGGAGGTGAAGAGACCCAGTACTTC	TRBD1	few	TRBV4-2	TRBJ2-5
CSAPNAGQGTYEQYF	TGCAGTGCGCCTAACGCGGGACAGGGGACCTACGAGCAGTACTTC	TRBD1	.	TRBV20-1	TRBJ2-7
CASSPTGPSEQYF	TGTGCCAGCAGTCCTACGGGCCCTTCGGAGCAGTACTTC	.	many	TRBV12-3/TRBV12-4	TRBJ2-7
CASSRRAGGHNEQFF	TGTGCCAGCAGCCGCAGGGCGGGGGGTCACAATGAGCAGTTCTTC	TRBD2	few	TRBV7-9	TRBJ2-1
CATSRSGFDEQFF	TGTGCCACCAGTCGCTCCGGGTTCGATGAGCAGTTCTTC	.	.	TRBV24-1	TRBJ2-1
CASSYRQGVTDTQYF	TGTGCCAGCAGTTATCGACAGGGGGTAACAGATACGCAGTATTTT	TRBD1	.	TRBV12-3/TRBV12-4	TRBJ2-3
CASSRQGELYEQYF	TGTGCCAGCAGTCGACAGGGGGAACTCTACGAGCAGTACTTC	TRBD1	.	TRBV6-5	TRBJ2-7
CASRVTGATVNSPLHF	TGTGCCAGCAGGGTAACAGGGGCCACTGTTAATTCACCCCTCCACTTT	TRBD1	few	TRBV7-2	TRBJ1-6
CASSLGLAGAKTQYF	TGTGCCAGCAGCTTAGGACTAGCGGGGGCAAAGACCCAGTACTTC	TRBD2	.	TRBV7-2	TRBJ2-5
CASSMSGTYEQYF	TGTGCCAGTAGTATGAGTGGGACCTACGAGCAGTACTTC	.	.	TRBV19	TRBJ2-7
CAISVLGGQGETQYF	TGTGCCATCAGTGTATTAGGAGGACAAGGGGAGACCCAGTACTTC	.	many	TRBV10-3	TRBJ2-5
CASSTTAIEETQYF	TGTGCCAGCAGTACAACAGCGATCGAGGAGACCCAGTACTTC	.	many	TRBV6-5	TRBJ2-5
CSAQQGWGGYTF	TGCAGTGCCCAACAGGGATGGGGTGGCTACACCTTC	.	few	TRBV20-1	TRBJ1-2
CASSQNRGRETQYF	TGCGCCAGCAGCCAGAACAGGGGGCGAGAGACCCAGTACTTC	TRBD1	.	TRBV4-1	TRBJ2-5
CATSDNPRDRADTGELFF	TGTGCCACCAGTGACAACCCCCGGGACAGGGCGGACACCGGGGAGCTGTTTTTT	TRBD1	few	TRBV24-1	TRBJ2-2
CASSQGRSSGTSDTQYF	TGTGCCAGCAGCCAAGGGAGGTCTAGCGGGACGTCAGATACGCAGTATTTT	TRBD2	few	TRBV3-1	TRBJ2-3
CASSQPRTREQFF	TGTGCCAGCAGCCAACCACGGACGCGCGAGCAGTTCTTC	.	few	TRBV3-1	TRBJ2-1
CASSAQIRDTEAFF	TGCGCCAGCAGCGCTCAAATTAGGGACACTGAAGCTTTCTTT	.	.	TRBV5-1	TRBJ1-1
CASSLDRGWQETQYF	TGCGCCAGCAGCTTGGACCGGGGCTGGCAAGAGACCCAGTACTTC	.	.	TRBV5-1	TRBJ2-5
CASSQEGAYGYTF	TGCGCCAGCAGCCAGGAGGGCGCCTATGGCTACACCTTC	.	many	TRBV4-1	TRBJ1-2